This entry lists 10 T cell receptor beta chains sequenced from one sample in a study of blood T cell repertoires in COVID-19. Here immunoSEQ multiplex PCR was the method, and the copy in TCRdb shows in-frame clones only, minus some. The sample holds 210,000 or so clones, 70% to 90% seen once. Sequencing input: peripheral blood. These receptors were taken from a man aged 18 to 30 with active or convalescent COVID-19.

This clone was recorded only once. The J gene is TRBJ1-1, the V gene TRBV4-1; D possibly corresponds to TRBD1 (6 bases). V lost 1 base and J 1 base, leaving 13 bases between the germline ends. This CDR3 has 16 amino acids. Looked up from germline, CDR1 is MGHRA and CDR2 is YSYEKL. In DNA form, the CDR3 reads TGCGCCAGCAGCCAAGTACCGGGACACCAGAACACTGAAGCTTTCTTT. Protein product: CASSQVPGHQNTEAFF.

This sequence joins TRBV15 and TRBJ2-1; TRBD1 might be the D (5 bases). The V end was cut by 3 bases, the J end by 5 bases, with 17 bases between. Germline V CDR1 and CDR2: LNHNV, YYDKDF (reference sequence). CDR3 size: 16 residues. In DNA form, the CDR3 reads TGTGCCACCAGCAGTGGTGACAGTCTTGCCCACAATGAGCAGTTCTTC. It encodes CATSSGDSLAHNEQFF. The full variable domain, in which reference TRBV15 and TRBJ2-1 provide the parts outside the CDR3, is DAMVIQNPRYQVTQFGKPVTLSCSQTLNHNVMYWYQQKSSQAPKLLFHYYDKDFNNEADTPDNFQSRRPNTSFCFLDIRSPGLGDTAMYLCATSSGDSLAHNEQFFGPGTRLTVL.

The rearrangement links TRBV2 to TRBJ2-2; possibly TRBD2 for D (6 bases). The CDR3 sequence is 16 residues long. Trimming removed 4 bases from V and 6 bases from J, with 18 bases in between. Germline V lookup: CDR1 SNHLY, CDR2 FYNNEI. The CDR3 spells CASSGSVGGNPGELFF. The CDR3 DNA reads as TGTGCCAGCAGTGGTTCGGTGGGAGGAAACCCCGGGGAGCTGTTTTTT.

The V call is TRBV6-5, the J call TRBJ1-2; 9 bases are a match to TRBD1. This CDR3 has 14 amino acids. Germline CDR1 and CDR2: MNHEY and SVGAGI. V was pared by 7 bases and J by 7 bases, with 10 bases of the junction left unmatched. The CDR3 loop is CASIAGQGVGGYTF. CDR3 sequence (DNA): TGTGCCAGCATCGCGGGACAGGGAGTAGGTGGCTACACCTTC.

The CDR3 DNA reads TGTGCCACCAGCAGAGATCCGGGAGAGACCCAGTACTTC. Residues: CATSRDPGETQYF. This chain joins TRBV15 and TRBJ2-5; unclear D gene. In germline, CDR1 is LNHNV, CDR2 YYDKDF (reference sequence). There are 13 residues in the CDR3. The ends were cut back, 0 bases at V and 4 bases at J, with 6 bases in the middle.

In this sample, this clone turned up once. The chain is built from TRBV18 and TRBJ1-5, with 8 bases fitting TRBD1. This CDR3 comprises 13 residues. The germline V gene has CDR1 KGHSH and CDR2 LQKENI. After removal of 3 bases from V and 5 bases from J, the junction contained 0 bases not matched to a gene. The CDR3 nucleotides are TGTGCCAGCTCACCGGACAGGGATCAGCCCCAGCATTTT. Amino acid sequence: CASSPDRDQPQHF.

V gene TRBV28 combines with J gene TRBJ1-1, with D uncertain. The V and J ends lost 2 bases and 4 bases respectively, with 5 bases between them. CDR3 length: 12 residues. The V gene's germline CDR1 is MDHEN and CDR2 SYDVKM. CDR3 protein: CASSLTGTEAFF. CDR3 coding DNA: TGTGCCAGCAGTTTAACGGGCACTGAAGCTTTCTTT.

J is TRBJ2-7 and V is TRBV28; TRBD1 aligns across 8 bases. Germline V gives CDR1 MDHEN, CDR2 SYDVKM. This CDR3 comprises 14 residues. After removal of 6 bases from V and 3 bases from J, the junction contained 7 bases not matched to a gene. The CDR3 reads CASSPETGGYEQYF. The CDR3 nucleotides read TGTGCCAGCAGCCCCGAAACAGGGGGCTACGAGCAGTACTTC.

The rearrangement links TRBV6-5 to TRBJ1-1; the D gene is possibly TRBD1 (5 bases). This CDR3 is built from 15 residues. Trimming shortened V by 4 bases and J by 5 bases, and 17 bases separated the two germline ends. Germline V gene data show CDR1 as MNHEY and CDR2 as SVGAGI. In nucleotides, the CDR3 is TGTGCCAGCAGTTCCCCCTCAGGGTGGAAGACTGAAGCTTTCTTT. Encoded protein: CASSSPSGWKTEAFF.

The gene calls are TRBV4-1 and TRBJ2-1, with TRBD2 identical over 11 bases. Germline V gene data show CDR1 as MGHRA and CDR2 as YSYEKL. The junction had 11 bases not matched to a gene; V was cut back by 5 bases and J by 8 bases. This CDR3 contains 16 residues. The CDR3 reads CASSYTSGSRWDEQFF. The CDR3 DNA reads TGCGCCAGCAGCTATACTAGCGGGAGTAGATGGGATGAGCAGTTCTTC.